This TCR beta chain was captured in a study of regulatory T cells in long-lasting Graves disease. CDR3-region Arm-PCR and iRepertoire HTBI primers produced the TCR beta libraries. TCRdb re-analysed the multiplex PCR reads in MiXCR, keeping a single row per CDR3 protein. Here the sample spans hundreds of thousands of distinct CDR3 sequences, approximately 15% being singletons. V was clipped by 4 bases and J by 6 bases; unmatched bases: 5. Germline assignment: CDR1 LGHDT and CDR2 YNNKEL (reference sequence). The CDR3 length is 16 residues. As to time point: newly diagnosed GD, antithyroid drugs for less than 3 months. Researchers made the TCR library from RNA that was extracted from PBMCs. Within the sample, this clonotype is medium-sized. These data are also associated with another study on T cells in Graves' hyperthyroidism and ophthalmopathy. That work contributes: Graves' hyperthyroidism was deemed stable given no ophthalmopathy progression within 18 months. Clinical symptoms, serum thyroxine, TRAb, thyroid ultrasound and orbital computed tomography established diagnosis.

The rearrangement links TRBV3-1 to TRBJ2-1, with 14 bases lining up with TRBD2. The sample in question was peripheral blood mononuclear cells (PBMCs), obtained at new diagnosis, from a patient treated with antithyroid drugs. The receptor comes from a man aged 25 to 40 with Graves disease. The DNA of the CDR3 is TGTGCCAGCAGCCCTCACGGGACTAGCGGGAGCAATGAGCAGTTCTTC. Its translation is CASSPHGTSGSNEQFF.